The source of this T cell receptor beta chain is a study of OX40 agonist ivuxolimab in advanced cancers. Clones were sequenced by immunoSEQ multiplex PCR, and TCRdb holds only the in-frame ones, with some missing. Of tens of thousands of clones listed, approximately 90% were seen once; the top ten hold about 19%. The germline V gene has CDR1 MNHEY and CDR2 SVGAGI. The CDR3 totals 15 residues. The V gene lost 3 bases and the J gene lost 4 bases, with 15 bases spanning the gap. The chain is built from TRBV6-5 and TRBJ1-2; D might be TRBD1 (5 bases). The TCR was taken from an adult with an advanced solid tumor such as melanoma, head and neck, liver or kidney cancer. Specimen: CD4+ or CD8+ T cells sorted from blood, collected in a trial of the OX40 agonist ivuxolimab. The CDR3 is CASSYSLGERYGYTF. In nucleotides, the CDR3 is TGTGCCAGCAGTTATAGTTTAGGGGAGCGCTATGGCTACACCTTC.